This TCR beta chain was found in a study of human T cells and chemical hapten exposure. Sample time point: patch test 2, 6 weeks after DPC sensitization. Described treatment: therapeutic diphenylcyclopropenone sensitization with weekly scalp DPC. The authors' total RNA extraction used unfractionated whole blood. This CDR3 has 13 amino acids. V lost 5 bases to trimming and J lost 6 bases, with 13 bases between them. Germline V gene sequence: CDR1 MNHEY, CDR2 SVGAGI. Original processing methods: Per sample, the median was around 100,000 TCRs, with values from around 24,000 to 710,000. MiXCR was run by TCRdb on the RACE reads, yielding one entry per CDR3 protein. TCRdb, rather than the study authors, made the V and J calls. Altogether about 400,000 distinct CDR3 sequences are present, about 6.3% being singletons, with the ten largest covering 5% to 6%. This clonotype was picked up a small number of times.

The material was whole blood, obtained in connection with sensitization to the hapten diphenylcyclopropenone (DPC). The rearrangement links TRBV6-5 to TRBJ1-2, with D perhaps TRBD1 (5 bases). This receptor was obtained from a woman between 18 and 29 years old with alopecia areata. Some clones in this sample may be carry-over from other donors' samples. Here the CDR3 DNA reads TGTGCCAGCAGTCTTACAGGAAACGATGGCTACACCTTC. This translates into CASSLTGNDGYTF.